This T cell receptor (beta chain) was captured by sequencing in a study of long-term antiretroviral therapy in people with HIV (dated by TCRdb to 2022 to 2024). For context, the study as a whole: The earliest samples were collected approximately a decade before the 2015 WHO recommendation for immediate ART, a period when ART was typically delayed until CD4 counts fell. A retrospective serial study tested whether changes in peripheral blood TRB repertoire composition and diversity were associated with ART initiation and durable HIV suppression. A total of fewer than 250 cryopreserved PBMC samples came from 25 to 35 adults with confirmed HIV infection and were collected serially over a mean of approximately six years (range 1-12). About 35% of the 30 participants with HIV were female. No cross-contamination during QIAcube processing turned up in test extractions that ran a monoclonal T-cell line alongside 33 polyclonal samples.

The junction carries 11 bases between V and J, which are trimmed by 5 bases and 4 bases respectively. There are 13 amino acids in the CDR3, from cysteine to phenylalanine inclusive. Only the CDR3 DNA is retained, 39 bases long and in frame from the first base. Reading the germline V gene gives CDR1 MNHEY and CDR2 SVGAGI. Notes on this clone: Its antigen remains unidentified. Base qualities were left out, and no much larger clone turns up one base away.

General findings and caveats noted by the study authors: Inferences about post-ART repertoire changes are limited because no data were available on ART adherence, viral resistance or therapy changes. Unsorted PBMC were profiled instead of sorted CD4+ and CD8+ T cells because pre-ART samples had limited cell numbers. ART initiation was associated with a significant increase in TRB diversity, but diversity stayed significantly below transplant donor controls even after long-term ART. The samples span the years 2004 to 2017, and the ART regimens used at that time may not be as effective as current regimens. The repertoire was dominated across all time points by expanded TRB clones identified before ART initiation, although this dominance was seen to fluctuate and to decrease in many PLHIV after ART. Limited PBMC availability meant only the TCR beta chain was sequenced, without alpha chain pairing. CDR3 length ranges in HIV repertoires were narrower than in controls, and network structure suggested an antigen-experienced repertoire with only a slight naive shift after ART.

The immunoSEQ hsTCRB v3.0 assay was used at survey level resolution to sequence the TRB variable region. TRB sequencing targeted a depth of about 40,000-50,000 T-cell genomes per sample. Pooled TRB libraries were sequenced on an Illumina MiSeq with a v3 150-cycle kit. The authors' analysis ran thus. Repertoire analysis was run in R within a reproducible Nextflow workflow that covered QC, data transformation and analysis. LymphoSeq2, an R package for exploring AIRR-Seq data, was used to implement custom analyses. A few samples that yielded fewer than 5000 total TRB sequences were excluded, so that 188 HIV repertoires were analyzed. Of the 188 retained HIV repertoires, roughly 61 were collected before and more than 120 after ART initiation. Repertoires were downsampled to 5000 TRB nucleotide sequences, with summary statistics averaged over 100 downsampling iterations. TRB sequences were retained for analysis only if CDR3 regions of at least seven amino acids were present. Diversity was measured with a Shannon entropy-derived clonality score and the Gini coefficient. In the repertoire networks, any two of the top 5000 CDR3 amino acid sequences were linked whenever the two sequences differed by an edit distance of one. For TRB CDR3 amino acid sequences, GLIPH2 was used to predict antigen specificity groups and MHC restriction. To flag known CMV, EBV, HIV or tissue antigen associations, CDR3 amino acid sequences were matched against VDJdb and McPAS-TCR. Pre-ART, post-ART and control groups were compared with Wilcoxon signed-rank tests and Holm-Bonferroni correction. TCRdb stores this immuneACCESS table with in-frame sequences only. Part of the clones is absent; in the studies checked, under half of the shortfall reflects unresolved V genes, and no reason is known for the rest. Clonal size and the V and J genes are those of that table, whereas D and trimming came from the DNA. The table for this sample lists more than 35,000 clones; 90% to 95% of them were counted only once. About 3% of the sample is in the top ten clones.

Inclusion was restricted to participants for whom at least one PBMC sample before ART initiation and at least two post-ART samples were available. Treatment was received in the United States of America by all participants with HIV. Cryopreserved samples of about 1-10 million PBMC were thawed and washed before DNA extraction. At the time of the earliest PBMC sample, participants with HIV were aged between about 23 and 54 years. PBMC samples from each participant spanned 1-4 timepoints before ART initiation and 2-8 timepoints after ART initiation, with a median of 7 samples. For every participant, serial HIV viral load, CD4+ T-cell count, ART history and demographic data were obtained. Genomic DNA was extracted from unsorted PBMC with a Qiagen kit on a QIAcube, processed in batches of 12 samples.

The chain couples TRBV6-5 to TRBJ1-2, and the D gene may be TRBD1, 5 bases matching. Source: unsorted PBMCs, taken 3.7 years after starting antiretroviral therapy. This receptor was obtained from a woman aged 50 to 65 with HIV. In nucleotides, the sequence is TGTGCCAGCAGTCAGGGTATCCGCTATGGCTACACCTTC. This is translated as CASSQGIRYGYTF.